This is a list of T cell receptor beta chains from one sample in a study of blood T cell repertoires in COVID-19. Assay used: immunoSEQ multiplex PCR; TCRdb lists only in-frame clones, some missing. Of 200,000 to 250,000 clones listed, 81% are singletons. The specimen sequenced was peripheral blood. The source of these receptors is a woman aged 80 or over with COVID-19, enrolled during active disease. CDR3s include the opening cysteine and the closing phenylalanine or tryptophan. Clone size appears in some rows only: once, few, many, or a class for an expanded clone.

size	length	V	J	CDR3
-	13	TRBV12-3/TRBV12-4	TRBJ1-2	CASSPQENYGYTF
once	14	TRBV19	TRBJ1-1	CASRVGVGNTEAFF
once	14	TRBV7-9	TRBJ2-7	CASSRGSTNYEQYF
-	13	TRBV18	TRBJ2-2	CASSPDTTGELFF
-	14	TRBV5-5	TRBJ2-7	CASSLVGRSYEQYF
-	13	TRBV6-5	TRBJ1-5	CASRQVSNQPQHF
-	15	TRBV5-1	TRBJ2-7	CASSLGRGQDYEQYF
few	13	TRBV28	TRBJ1-2	CASSQNDRGGDTF
-	16	TRBV6-2/TRBV6-3	TRBJ1-5	CASSYPPGSSNQPQHF
-	14	TRBV7-9	TRBJ1-1	CASSPDWGGTEAFF
-	15	TRBV6-5	TRBJ2-2	CASSRLVNIAGELFF
-	14	TRBV7-7	TRBJ2-7	CASSFGTPGGEQYF
-	15	TRBV12-2	TRBJ1-5	CASRTDRQPYQPQHF
-	13	TRBV5-1	TRBJ1-2	CASSPGQGTGYTF
-	14	TRBV7-8	TRBJ2-7	CASSLERDSYEQYF
-	13	TRBV14	TRBJ2-7	CASSQGTGTGEYF
few	14	TRBV3-1/TRBV3-2	TRBJ2-7	CASSWAGTENEQYF
-	15	TRBV24-1	TRBJ2-5	CATRTGTVIQETQYF
-	13	TRBV30	TRBJ1-1	CAWQLLVGGKAFF
once	18	TRBV7-3	TRBJ2-1	CASSLKGDARRGYNEQFF
-	13	TRBV6-5	TRBJ2-7	CASSPKTGGEQYF
once	15	TRBV29-1	TRBJ2-3	CSVLRLAVSTDTQYF
-	16	TRBV30	TRBJ2-6	CAWTDRARSGANVLTF
-	15	TRBV28	TRBJ2-2	CASSAPTGGNGELFF
-	13	TRBV4-2	TRBJ1-5	CASSQDQAQPQHF
-	14	TRBV28	TRBJ2-1	CASRVSGAKIEQFF
-	14	TRBV28	TRBJ1-6	CASSLIRDRSPLHF
-	14	TRBV3-1/TRBV3-2	TRBJ1-4	CASSPRGLGEKLFF
-	11	TRBV19	TRBJ1-1	CASRTSGEAFF
-	12	TRBV12-3/TRBV12-4	TRBJ2-7	CASSVHNDEQYF
few	14	TRBV6-5	TRBJ1-5	CASSLSYSNQPQHF
-	17	TRBV24-1	TRBJ2-3	CATSDFRSGRAIDTQYF
-	14	TRBV18	TRBJ1-1	CASSPYFGDTEAFF
-	16	TRBV7-2	TRBJ2-7	CATAGSRTSGRGEQYF
-	15	TRBV10-3	TRBJ2-3	CAISESGVSTDTQYF
few	14	TRBV6-4	TRBJ1-2	CASSDTGGGFGYTF
-	15	TRBV6-5	TRBJ1-2	CASRSSRGVVDGYTF
-	16	TRBV7-2	TRBJ2-1	CASSPQRLAGDNEQFF
-	16	TRBV5-1	TRBJ2-2	CASSRLAGGNTGELFF
-	16	TRBV6-5	TRBJ2-1	CASSSLASGSYNEQFF
-	10	TRBV20-1	TRBJ2-1	CSAPRNEQFF
-	14	TRBV5-5	TRBJ1-3	CASSLVSSGNTIYF
-	17	TRBV7-9	TRBJ2-2	CASSSGTSGKNTGELFF
-	18	TRBV21-1	TRBJ2-4	CASSFNSLAGLGRNIQYF
-	19	TRBV5-6	TRBJ1-6	CASSLGQGQYSSYNSPLHF
-	15	TRBV28	TRBJ2-1	CASSLPAGGQNEQFF
-	15	TRBV4-3	TRBJ2-1	CASSPRLAGYNEQFF
-	15	TRBV5-1	TRBJ1-2	CASSLAGTANYGYTF
-	15	TRBV2	TRBJ1-3	CASRIDRSSGNTIYF
-	20	TRBV9	TRBJ2-2	CASSVSQNFRDRGGTGELFF
once	13	TRBV5-1	TRBJ1-5	CASRVSIDQPQHF
-	14	TRBV19	TRBJ1-4	CASSARGSNEKLFF
-	15	TRBV28	TRBJ1-1	CASSLWQTVNTEAFF
-	14	TRBV7-3	TRBJ1-1	CASSPDRGNTEAFF